The 25 T cell receptor beta chains below were found in one sample sequenced in a study of neurological immune-mediated disorders. TCRdb processed the 5' RACE reads anew with MiXCR; each CDR3 protein has one entry. Of 17,000 or so distinct CDR3 sequences listed, roughly 10% were seen once; the top ten hold just under 30%. What was sequenced was CD8+ T cells from blood. The receptor set was obtained from a woman between 45 and 60 years old in good health.

This clonotype appeared many times. The J gene is TRBJ2-5, the V gene TRBV6-5, with D tentatively TRBD1 or TRBD2 (5 bases each). This CDR3 is 16 amino acids long. Trimming shortened V by 4 bases and J by 2 bases, and 17 bases separated the two germline ends. CDR1 is MNHEY, CDR2 SVGAGI, per germline. The CDR3 DNA reads TGTGCCAGCAGTTCAGGGCCAGGGAGAGGTCAAGAGACCCAGTACTTC. Protein product: CASSSGPGRGQETQYF.

This clonotype was observed many times. The genes are TRBV29-1 and TRBJ2-7; D is perhaps TRBD1 (5 bases). The CDR3 sequence is 14 residues long. Trimming pared 0 bases from V and 2 bases from J, leaving 11 bases between. Per the germline V gene, CDR1 is SQVTM and CDR2 is ANQGSEA. CDR3 protein: CSVEEARVPYEQYF. The CDR3 bases are TGCAGCGTTGAAGAGGCCAGGGTACCCTACGAGCAGTACTTC.

This clonotype was picked up many times. A junction boundary mismatches the germline segment, possibly from a read error. V gene TRBV7-2 combines with J gene TRBJ2-2; 13 nucleotides align to TRBD2. The length of the CDR3 is 18 residues. Germline assignment: CDR1 SGHTA and CDR2 FQGNSA. This CDR3 reads CVSSIRTSGSLYTGELFF. As DNA, the CDR3 is TGTGTCAGCAGCATCAGGACTAGCGGGAGTTTATACACCGGGGAGCTGTTTTTT.

This clonotype was picked up many times. The V and J genes are TRBV28 and TRBJ2-1; perhaps TRBD2 as D (6 bases). Trimming left V 5 bases short and J 4 bases short, with 18 bases between. Germline V gives CDR1 MDHEN, CDR2 SYDVKM. The CDR3 loop spans 16 amino acids. CDR3 amino acids: CASSPLGRGIYNEQFF. The CDR3 DNA sequence: TGTGCCAGCAGTCCCCTAGGGCGGGGTATTTACAATGAGCAGTTCTTC.

The J gene is TRBJ2-7, the V gene TRBV6-5; D assignment may be TRBD1 or TRBD2 (6 bases each). CDR3 length equals 14 residues. Trimming left V 6 bases short and J 2 bases short, with 14 bases between. Germline CDR1 and CDR2: MNHEY and SVGAGI. CDR3 DNA sequence: TGTGCCAGCAGAGGGGGACTTTCTACCTACGAGCAGTACTTC. Amino acids: CASRGGLSTYEQYF.

This clonotype was recorded at least ten times. This sequence joins TRBV29-1 and TRBJ1-1; D gene ambiguous. The CDR3 is 20 residues long. Trimming took off 1 base at V and 2 bases at J, with 29 bases between the two ends. The germline V gene has CDR1 SQVTM and CDR2 ANQGSEA. As DNA, the CDR3 is TGCAGCGTTGAAGTGACGGGGTTAGTTGGTGAGGGCCACGTTAACACTGAAGCTTTCTTT. Translation: CSVEVTGLVGEGHVNTEAFF.

This clonotype was found many times. At one end, the junction sequence differs from germline, possibly due to a read error. The rearrangement links TRBV19 to TRBJ2-7, with TRBD1 matching over 7 bases. CDR1 is LNHDA, CDR2 SQIVND, per germline (reference sequence). The CDR3 runs to 10 residues. In nucleotides, the CDR3 is TGCGCTACAGGGGTGGGCGAGCAGTACTTC. Protein sequence: CATGVGEQYF.

This clonotype came up many times. The chain combines TRBV14 with TRBJ2-1; no reliable D call. The length of the CDR3 is 12 residues. Germline V gives CDR1 SGHDN, CDR2 FVKESK. Trimming removed 5 bases from V and 4 bases from J, with 6 bases in between. For the CDR3, the DNA is TGTGCCAGCAGCTTCGGGTACAATGAGCAGTTCTTC. Translated, it gives CASSFGYNEQFF.

This clonotype was seen many times. The genes are TRBV28 and TRBJ2-5, with unresolved D. V dropped 5 bases and J dropped 7 bases, with 8 bases sitting between them. Germline V gene sequence: CDR1 MDHEN, CDR2 SYDVKM. The CDR3 length is 11 residues. CDR3 protein: CASSPDSTQYF. The CDR3 DNA reads as TGTGCCAGCAGTCCCGACTCGACCCAGTACTTC.

This clonotype was found many times. V and J are TRBV4-3 and TRBJ2-1; 10 bases agree with TRBD2. This CDR3 region has 15 residues. V lost 4 bases to trimming and J lost 6 bases; unmatched junction nucleotides: 6. Looked up from germline, CDR1 is LGHNA and CDR2 is YSLEER. CDR3 loop: CASSPTSGIGNEQFF. CDR3 nucleotides: TGCGCCAGCAGCCCAACTAGCGGGATTGGCAATGAGCAGTTCTTC.

The gene calls are TRBV28 and TRBJ2-7, with 7 bases that match TRBD2. The DNA end favors TRBJ2-5, so the J call may be wrong. CDR1 is MDHEN, CDR2 SYDVKM, per germline. This CDR3 spans 14 amino acids. The CDR3 DNA sequence: TGTGCCAGCTCCCTGACTAGCTTTTTAGAGACCCAGTACTTC. This codes for CASSLTSFLETQYF.

Many counts were recorded for this clonotype. This chain joins TRBV27 and TRBJ2-5; D may be TRBD2 (6 bases). V lost 7 bases and J lost 6, with 18 bases in between. The length of the CDR3 is 14 residues. Looked up from germline, CDR1 is MNHEY and CDR2 is SMNVEV (reference sequence). CDR3 amino acids: CASTHGLALQTQYF. In DNA, the CDR3 is TGTGCCAGCACCCATGGGCTAGCGCTACAGACCCAGTACTTC.

At least ten counts were recorded for this clonotype. The chain has TRBV28 and TRBJ2-1, with D perhaps TRBD1 (5 bases). The germline V gene encodes CDR1 MDHEN and CDR2 SYDVKM. This CDR3 has 16 residues. V was shortened by 6 bases and J by 0 bases, with 15 bases between the two germline ends. CDR3 in DNA: TGTGCCAGCAGACCCGTGGACATTGGCTCCTACAATGAGCAGTTCTTC. Translating it yields CASRPVDIGSYNEQFF.

This clonotype was observed many times. The chain combines TRBV9 with TRBJ2-3; tentative D call: TRBD2 (5 bases). The ends were cut back, 3 bases at V and 2 bases at J, with 10 bases in the middle. Germline loops: CDR1 SGDLS, CDR2 YYNGEE. This CDR3 has 14 residues. The CDR3, as DNA: TGTGCCAGCAGCGACTCGGGGTACACAGATACGCAGTATTTT. The encoded protein is CASSDSGYTDTQYF.

This clonotype was seen many times. This rearrangement joins TRBV19 to TRBJ2-2, with a weak D call TRBD1 (6 bases). The CDR3 loop spans 11 amino acids. Trimming removed 7 bases at V and 6 bases at J, with 6 bases between. In germline, CDR1 is LNHDA, CDR2 SQIVND (reference sequence). In DNA form, the CDR3 reads TGTGCCAGTACAGGGGCCGGGGAGCTGTTTTTT. Translated, it gives CASTGAGELFF.

As to this clonotype: The junction and the germline gene differ at one end; a read error may be behind it. The chain uses TRBV11-2 and TRBJ2-1, with TRBD2 identical over 8 bases. This CDR3 is built from 15 residues. Germline V gene data show CDR1 as SGHAT and CDR2 as FQNNGV. The CDR3 loop is CTSSLGTSGLNEQFF. The CDR3 DNA reads as TGTACCAGCAGCTTAGGAACTAGCGGCCTCAATGAGCAGTTCTTC.

By sample fraction, this clonotype is medium-sized. The chain links TRBV2 to TRBJ2-2; D gene ambiguous. The germline V gene has CDR1 SNHLY and CDR2 FYNNEI. The CDR3 is made up of 14 amino acids. The germline V and J ends were trimmed by 8 bases and 6 bases, with 16 bases remaining between them. CDR3 residues: CASYGTFVAGELFF. DNA of the CDR3: TGTGCCAGCTACGGTACTTTCGTAGCCGGGGAGCTGTTTTTT. Variable domain in full (rest from reference TRBV2 and TRBJ2-2): EPEVTQTPSHQVTQMGQEVILRCVPISNHLYFYWYRQILGQKVEFLVSFYNNEISEKSEIFDDQFSVERPDGSNFTLKIRSTKLEDSAMYFCASYGTFVAGELFFGEGSRLTVL.

In its sample, this clonotype was seen many times. This sequence joins TRBV5-1 and TRBJ1-2, with 10 bases identical to TRBD1. Looked up from germline, CDR1 is SGHRS and CDR2 is YFSETQ. The V gene end was trimmed by 6 bases and the J gene end by 8 bases; junction bases not matched to a gene: 1. The CDR3 covers 11 residues. CDR3 residues: CASTTGGGYTF. In DNA, the CDR3 is TGCGCCAGCACGACAGGGGGCGGCTACACCTTC.

This clonotype has at least ten counts. V and J are TRBV5-1 and TRBJ2-1, with a tentative D call TRBD1 (6 bases). V was trimmed by 4 bases and J by 4 bases, leaving 12 bases between them. This CDR3 spans 14 amino acids. Germline loops: CDR1 SGHRS, CDR2 YFSETQ. Here the CDR3 reads CASSPRGTYNEQFF. In DNA form, the CDR3 reads TGCGCCAGCAGCCCCAGGGGAACTTACAATGAGCAGTTCTTC. Looking up the rest from reference TRBV5-1 and TRBJ2-1 gives the full variable domain: KAGVTQTPRYLIKTRGQQVTLSCSPISGHRSVSWYQQTPGQGLQFLFEYFSETQRNKGNFPGRFSGRQFSNSRSEMNVSTLELGDSALYLCASSPRGTYNEQFFGPGTRLTVL.

This clonotype was seen at least ten times. This chain links TRBV10-3 with TRBJ2-1; TRBD1 aligns across 8 bases. The ends lost 6 bases at V and 7 bases at J; junction bases unmatched: 5. Germline V gives CDR1 ENHRY, CDR2 SYGVKD. The CDR3 extends over 13 amino acids. The CDR3 loop is CAISDRGKNEQFF. The CDR3 nucleotides read TGTGCCATCAGCGACAGGGGAAAAAATGAGCAGTTCTTC.

This clonotype was found many times. The chain combines TRBV4-1 with TRBJ1-2; TRBD1 matches 7 bases. The CDR3 contains 17 residues. The V segment lost 3 bases and the J segment 1 base; nucleotides outside the gene matches: 11. Per germline, CDR1 MGHRA and CDR2 YSYEKL. CDR3 bases: TGCGCCAGCAGCCACAGCCTCCGGGACAGAGATAACTATGGCTACACCTTC. The encoded protein is CASSHSLRDRDNYGYTF.

This clonotype showed up many times. The chain employs TRBV19 and TRBJ2-2, with D unresolved. V was shortened by 5 bases and J by 1 base, with 11 bases between the two germline ends. This CDR3 has 15 amino acids. CDR1 LNHDA and CDR2 SQIVND come from the germline V gene (reference sequence). The CDR3: CASSWATENTGELFF. The CDR3 bases are TGTGCCAGTAGTTGGGCCACGGAGAACACCGGGGAGCTGTTTTTT.

The sample holds many counts of this clonotype. This chain connects TRBV7-9 to TRBJ2-5; TRBD1 matches at 8 bases. V shed 5 bases and J 5 bases; nucleotides not matched to a gene: 10. From germline, CDR1 is SEHNR and CDR2 FQNEAQ (reference sequence). This CDR3 has 15 amino acids. CDR3 sequence reads: CASSPPDRDGETQYF. The CDR3 region has the DNA TGTGCCAGCAGCCCCCCGGACAGGGACGGCGAGACCCAGTACTTC. Full variable domain (rest looked up from reference TRBV7-9 and TRBJ2-5): DTGVSQNPRHKITKRGQNVTFRCDPISEHNRLYWYRQTLGQGPEFLTYFQNEAQLEKSRLLSDRFSAERPKGSFSTLEIQRTEQGDSAMYLCASSPPDRDGETQYFGPGTRLLVL.

This clonotype was seen at least ten times. J is TRBJ2-5 and V is TRBV5-1; 8 bases map to TRBD2. Germline V lookup: CDR1 SGHRS, CDR2 YFSETQ. The CDR3 spans 14 residues. J lost 5 bases, V lost 3 bases, and 6 bases had no gene match. This CDR3 reads CASSSGGASETQYF. The CDR3 nucleotides read TGCGCCAGCAGCTCCGGGGGGGCTAGCGAGACCCAGTACTTC.

There are many counts of this clonotype. The chain uses TRBV7-6 and TRBJ1-1, with D possibly matching TRBD1 (6 bases). V lost 5 bases and J lost 3, with 16 bases in between. CDR1 is SGHVS, CDR2 FNYEAQ, per germline. The CDR3 runs 15 residues. CDR3 nucleotides: TGTGCCAGCAGCCCAGGGGCGCCCTGGGACACTGAAGCTTTCTTT. Protein product: CASSPGAPWDTEAFF. Variable domain in full (rest from reference TRBV7-6 and TRBJ1-1): GAGVSQSPRYKVTKRGQDVALRCDPISGHVSLYWYRQALGQGPEFLTYFNYEAQQDKSGLPNDRFSAERPEGSISTLTIQRTEQRDSAMYRCASSPGAPWDTEAFFGQGTRLTVV.